Listed below are T cell receptor beta chains from one sample, sequenced in a study of T cell responses to AZD1222 COVID-19 vaccine. Assay: immunoSEQ multiplex PCR; the TCRdb copy retains only in-frame clones and omits some. Here the sample spans 80,000 to 95,000 clones, 85% to 90% being singletons. Here the sequenced sample was peripheral blood, taken 28 days after the second AZD1222 dose. The receptors stem from an adult who received the AZD1222 COVID-19 vaccine. CDR3s include the opening cysteine and the closing phenylalanine or tryptophan. The order of the fields is CDR3 DNA, CDR3 protein, CDR3 length, D gene, clone size, V gene, J gene. D genes are given only for firm matches. Rows give clone size only sometimes, using once, few, many, or a class for an expanded clone.

cdr3_nt: TGTGCCAGCAGGCATTACGGGACAGACTATAATTCACCCCTCCACTTT; cdr3_aa: CASRHYGTDYNSPLHF; cdr3_length: 16; d_call: TRBD1; clone_size: .; v_call: TRBV5-5; j_call: TRBJ1-6
cdr3_nt: TGTGCCAGCAGCCTCCGGGACAGCACAGATACGCAGTATTTT; cdr3_aa: CASSLRDSTDTQYF; cdr3_length: 14; d_call: .; clone_size: .; v_call: TRBV14; j_call: TRBJ2-3
cdr3_nt: TGTGCCAGCAGCTTGCCGGTGACCTTAAGCACAGATACGCAGTATTTT; cdr3_aa: CASSLPVTLSTDTQYF; cdr3_length: 16; d_call: .; clone_size: .; v_call: TRBV7-2; j_call: TRBJ2-3
cdr3_nt: TGTGCCAGCAGTTACGAGAGACAGCTTGGTGATGGCTACACCTTC; cdr3_aa: CASSYERQLGDGYTF; cdr3_length: 15; d_call: .; clone_size: .; v_call: TRBV6-2/TRBV6-3; j_call: TRBJ1-2
cdr3_nt: TGTGCCAGCAGTGGGGAAGGAGGAGGAGCCGGGGAGCTGTTTTTT; cdr3_aa: CASSGEGGGAGELFF; cdr3_length: 15; d_call: .; clone_size: .; v_call: TRBV2; j_call: TRBJ2-2
cdr3_nt: TGTGCCAGCAGCTTAAAGGGCACGCGTACTCTCTCTGGAAACACCATATATTTT; cdr3_aa: CASSLKGTRTLSGNTIYF; cdr3_length: 18; d_call: .; clone_size: .; v_call: TRBV7-2; j_call: TRBJ1-3
cdr3_nt: TGTGCCACCAGCGAACAGCGGGAGCGGAACAATGAGCAGTTCTTC; cdr3_aa: CATSEQRERNNEQFF; cdr3_length: 15; d_call: TRBD2; clone_size: once; v_call: TRBV15; j_call: TRBJ2-1
cdr3_nt: TGTGCCAGCAAACGCCATAGCGGCAATCAGCCCCAGCATTTT; cdr3_aa: CASKRHSGNQPQHF; cdr3_length: 14; d_call: .; clone_size: once; v_call: TRBV27; j_call: TRBJ1-5
cdr3_nt: TGTGCCTGGAGTGTAAAACTAACACAGGCGAACACTGAAGCTTTCTTT; cdr3_aa: CAWSVKLTQANTEAFF; cdr3_length: 16; d_call: .; clone_size: .; v_call: TRBV30; j_call: TRBJ1-1
cdr3_nt: TGTGCCAGCAGCTGGGGGACGGCTTACAATGAGCAGTTCTTC; cdr3_aa: CASSWGTAYNEQFF; cdr3_length: 14; d_call: .; clone_size: .; v_call: TRBV11-3; j_call: TRBJ2-1
cdr3_nt: TGTGCCAGCAGCCAAGATTTTACAGGCTATAATTCACCCCTCCACTTT; cdr3_aa: CASSQDFTGYNSPLHF; cdr3_length: 16; d_call: .; clone_size: .; v_call: TRBV4-2; j_call: TRBJ1-6
cdr3_nt: TGCGCCAGCAGCCAAGATCTTACTGCCGACTCTGGGGCCAACGTCCTGACTTTC; cdr3_aa: CASSQDLTADSGANVLTF; cdr3_length: 18; d_call: .; clone_size: .; v_call: TRBV4-1; j_call: TRBJ2-6
cdr3_nt: TGTGCCAGTAGTTTCCACCGGGACAGGAGCTACGAGCAGTACTTC; cdr3_aa: CASSFHRDRSYEQYF; cdr3_length: 15; d_call: TRBD1; clone_size: once; v_call: TRBV19; j_call: TRBJ2-7
cdr3_nt: TGTGCCAGCAGTCTCCCGGCGTCAAGCTCCTACAATGAGCAGTTCTTC; cdr3_aa: CASSLPASSSYNEQFF; cdr3_length: 16; d_call: .; clone_size: .; v_call: TRBV6-6; j_call: TRBJ2-1
cdr3_nt: TGTGCCAGCAGCTTAGCCGGGACTAGCGGGAGGAATGCAGATACGCAGTATTTT; cdr3_aa: CASSLAGTSGRNADTQYF; cdr3_length: 18; d_call: TRBD2; clone_size: .; v_call: TRBV7-9; j_call: TRBJ2-3
cdr3_nt: TGTGCTAGTGGTTTGGCGGATGTTAGCGGGGTGAGGACCGGGGAGCTGTTTTTT; cdr3_aa: CASGLADVSGVRTGELFF; cdr3_length: 18; d_call: TRBD2; clone_size: .; v_call: TRBV12-5; j_call: TRBJ2-2
cdr3_nt: TGTGCCAGCAGTCTCGACCGCCGTCCGATCTTC; cdr3_aa: CASSLDRRPIF; cdr3_length: 11; d_call: .; clone_size: .; v_call: TRBV3-1/TRBV3-2; j_call: TRBJ2-1
cdr3_nt: TGTGCCAGCAGTTATTTGAATAGCAATCAGCCCCAGCATTTT; cdr3_aa: CASSYLNSNQPQHF; cdr3_length: 14; d_call: .; clone_size: few; v_call: TRBV6-6; j_call: TRBJ1-5
cdr3_nt: TGTGCCACCAGCATTTGGACAGGGCGGAATTCTGGAAACACCATATATTTT; cdr3_aa: CATSIWTGRNSGNTIYF; cdr3_length: 17; d_call: TRBD1; clone_size: .; v_call: TRBV15; j_call: TRBJ1-3
cdr3_nt: TGTGCCAGCAGCCGAACGGGTTCCGGTGGGGAGGCCAACGTCCTGACTTTC; cdr3_aa: CASSRTGSGGEANVLTF; cdr3_length: 17; d_call: .; clone_size: few; v_call: TRBV4-2; j_call: TRBJ2-6
cdr3_nt: TGCGCCAGCAGCCAAGATTATAAGGACAGGGGGGTCAATGAGCAGTTCTTC; cdr3_aa: CASSQDYKDRGVNEQFF; cdr3_length: 17; d_call: TRBD1; clone_size: once; v_call: TRBV4-1; j_call: TRBJ2-1
cdr3_nt: TGTGCCAGCAGTTTAGACAGGGTGGATGGCTACACCTTC; cdr3_aa: CASSLDRVDGYTF; cdr3_length: 13; d_call: TRBD1; clone_size: .; v_call: TRBV28; j_call: TRBJ1-2
cdr3_nt: TGTGCCAGCAGCTACGGACTAGCGGGAGGGTACAGCACAGATACGCAGTATTTT; cdr3_aa: CASSYGLAGGYSTDTQYF; cdr3_length: 18; d_call: TRBD2; clone_size: .; v_call: TRBV11-2; j_call: TRBJ2-3
cdr3_nt: TGCGCCAGCAGCCCCCGGGCGGGTGAGCCCCAGCATTTT; cdr3_aa: CASSPRAGEPQHF; cdr3_length: 13; d_call: .; clone_size: .; v_call: TRBV4-1; j_call: TRBJ1-5
cdr3_nt: TGTGCCAGCAGAACAGGGGATCACACCGGGGAGCTGTTTTTT; cdr3_aa: CASRTGDHTGELFF; cdr3_length: 14; d_call: TRBD1; clone_size: .; v_call: TRBV6-6; j_call: TRBJ2-2
cdr3_nt: TGTGCCAGCAGTCATGGGTCGGGGAGCGGAAAACTGTTTTTT; cdr3_aa: CASSHGSGSGKLFF; cdr3_length: 14; d_call: .; clone_size: .; v_call: TRBV3-1/TRBV3-2; j_call: TRBJ1-4
cdr3_nt: TGTGCCAGCATAGCAGGGGGCGCGGGCACTGAAGCTTTCTTT; cdr3_aa: CASIAGGAGTEAFF; cdr3_length: 14; d_call: TRBD1; clone_size: .; v_call: TRBV28; j_call: TRBJ1-1
cdr3_nt: TGTGCCAGCTCCCCCGGGACGGCTCAAGAGACCCAGTACTTC; cdr3_aa: CASSPGTAQETQYF; cdr3_length: 14; d_call: .; clone_size: .; v_call: TRBV18; j_call: TRBJ2-5
cdr3_nt: TGTGCCAGCAGCCAAGGGGGACTAGCGGGAGGATCCCTTTACGAGCAGTACTTC; cdr3_aa: CASSQGGLAGGSLYEQYF; cdr3_length: 18; d_call: TRBD2; clone_size: .; v_call: TRBV3-1/TRBV3-2; j_call: TRBJ2-7
cdr3_nt: TGTGCCAGCACCCAAGACAGGACTGATACGCAGTATTTT; cdr3_aa: CASTQDRTDTQYF; cdr3_length: 13; d_call: .; clone_size: .; v_call: TRBV13; j_call: TRBJ2-3
cdr3_nt: TGTGCCAGCAGTTTAGATGGGCGGGAGCAGTACTTC; cdr3_aa: CASSLDGREQYF; cdr3_length: 12; d_call: .; clone_size: .; v_call: TRBV27; j_call: TRBJ2-7
cdr3_nt: TGTGCCAGCAGCCTGGACTTCGGGGAGACCCAGTACTTC; cdr3_aa: CASSLDFGETQYF; cdr3_length: 13; d_call: .; clone_size: .; v_call: TRBV7-2; j_call: TRBJ2-5
cdr3_nt: TGTGCCAGCAGTTTTTACGGGGGTGGTGGCACTGAAGCTTTCTTT; cdr3_aa: CASSFYGGGGTEAFF; cdr3_length: 15; d_call: .; clone_size: .; v_call: TRBV28; j_call: TRBJ1-1
cdr3_nt: .; cdr3_aa: CASSFRARAIFNQPQHF; cdr3_length: 17; d_call: .; clone_size: .; v_call: TRBV28; j_call: TRBJ1-5